This T cell receptor (beta chain) was recovered during a study of molecular identifiers for immune sequencing clone quantification. Study as a whole: In the replicates, RNA derived from about 21,000 or 97,000 naive CD8 cells was divided into five parts, and four were sequenced.

V lost 6 bases to trimming and J lost 6 bases; unmatched junction nucleotides: 9. Per germline, CDR1 ENHRY and CDR2 SYGVKD. This CDR3 contains 14 residues. Generation of bulk TCR libraries relied on previously described methods and listed TCR primers. MiXCR was run by TCRdb on the PCR reads, yielding one entry per CDR3 protein. The sample records some 320,000 distinct CDR3 sequences, over 20% being singletons. This clonotype was seen a single time. The chain recombines TRBV10-3 with TRBJ2-7; the match to TRBD2 covers 9 bases. This TCR derives from a human donor in good health. Some libraries in this study had Jurkat cell RNA spiked in. The sequencing input was naive CD8+ T cells from blood, with Jurkat cell RNA spiked in. Subset here: FACS-sorted CD8+CD4-CCR7+CD45RA+ naive T cells. CDR3 bases: TGTGCCATCAGCCCGACTAGCGGACGACCCGAGCAGTACTTC. Its translation is CAISPTSGRPEQYF.